This entry concerns a single TCR beta chain. This specimen belongs to a study of blood T cell repertoires in COVID-19. Overall study: Donors in the United States, Italy and Spain gave samples during acute or convalescent COVID-19.

In the authors' methods: Researchers report that nucleated cell counts were estimated from reference gene primer amplification. The table came from immunoSEQ multiplex PCR; TCRdb's copy has only in-frame clones and leaves some out. That table gives V, J and clone size, and the DNA gave D and trimming. The sample consists of approximately 150,000 clones, about 79% of them appearing once. V lost 2 bases to trimming and J lost 8 bases, with 10 bases between them. This CDR3 region has 12 residues. The germline CDR1 and CDR2 sequences are SGHNT and YYREEE (reference sequence). The chain couples TRBV5-4 to TRBJ1-1; D is unclear. This receptor was taken from a man aged 55 to 70 with active or convalescent COVID-19. The sample comprised peripheral blood. The CDR3: CASSFRGFEAFF. Here the CDR3 DNA reads TGTGCCAGCAGCTTCAGAGGGTTCGAAGCTTTCTTT.